Sequencing of this TCR beta chain was carried out in a study of chemoradiotherapy in HPV16-positive cancers. Study in general: A couple of HPV16-positive patients' cells yielded candidate HPV-specific clones and common motifs.

Points from the study as a whole: During treatment, candidate HPV-specific clones and E7-related motifs expanded in tumor. For HPV16-positive patients, expanding HPV-responsive T cells associated with longer recurrence-free survival.

The germline V gene has CDR1 MNHEY and CDR2 SMNVEV (reference sequence). This CDR3 has 15 amino acids. V dropped 3 bases and J dropped 6; count of bases not matched to a gene: 8. This clone was seen a single time. Its antigen is currently unknown. The method was immunoSEQ multiplex PCR; TCRdb's version includes in-frame clones alone and lacks a portion of them. Altogether just over 6,000 clones are present, under 85% being singletons, with the ten largest covering about 28%. Source: tumor tissue, taken from a patient who underwent chemoradiotherapy. The clonotype was recovered from a human donor with HPV-associated anogenital cancer. The chain carries TRBV27 and TRBJ1-2, with 9 bases lining up with TRBD1. The CDR3 DNA sequence: TGTGCCAGCAGTTTTCTTCCGGGACAGGGAAATGGCTACACCTTC. It specifies CASSFLPGQGNGYTF.